Listed below are T cell receptor beta chains from one sample, sequenced in a study of blood T cell repertoires in COVID-19. Assay: immunoSEQ multiplex PCR; the TCRdb copy retains only in-frame clones and omits some. The sample carries 200,000 to 250,000 clones, about 83% recorded once. Sequences were obtained from PBMCs or T cells enriched from blood (not recorded which). Every receptor here comes from a woman aged 40 to 50 who had recovered from COVID-19. The CDR3 runs from the conserved cysteine through the conserved F or W.

>TRBV7-2|TRBJ2-3
CASSARSTDTQYF
>TRBV5-1|TRBJ2-1
CASSTSGTDDEQFF
>TRBV4-1|TRBJ1-3
CASSQGQGGNTIYF
>TRBV28|TRBJ1-5
CASSTSLQEYSNQPQHF
>TRBV12-3/TRBV12-4|TRBJ1-5
CASSRNQPQHF
>TRBV27|TRBJ2-3
CASSPRTSGRVRTQYF
>TRBV28|TRBJ2-6
CASRSSGANVLTF
>TRBV4-1|TRBJ2-1
CASSQDVLRVYSYNEQFF
>TRBV28|TRBJ1-5
CASRVDSLWPQHF
>TRBV28|TRBJ2-1
CASSPAGWSSYNEQFF
>TRBV2|TRBJ1-2
CATFQGNYGYTF
>TRBV28|TRBJ2-1
CASSSLGLAAYNEQFF
>TRBV2|TRBJ2-7
CASSGPGQGARYEQYF
>TRBV6-5|TRBJ1-3
CASSYSGQGAGNTIYF
>TRBV7-8|TRBJ2-1
CASSLESPGGGNEQFF
>TRBV3-1/TRBV3-2|TRBJ2-1
CASSGRLAGGREQFF
>TRBV9|TRBJ2-3
CASSVDPSGSADTQYF
>TRBV7-2|TRBJ2-6
CASVSVSGANVLTF
>TRBV3-1/TRBV3-2|TRBJ1-1
CASSRVQGATEAFF
>TRBV7-9|TRBJ2-3
CASSGTSGVTDTQYF
>TRBV27|TRBJ2-4
CASSLGGGAKNIQYF
>TRBV18|TRBJ2-5
CASSVPGTGEGTQYF
>TRBV7-9|TRBJ1-4
CASSYGRLNEKLFF
>TRBV4-3|TRBJ2-2
CASSQEMASGRTGELFF
>TRBV7-3|TRBJ2-1
CASSLGTSGSIEQFF
>TRBV30|TRBJ2-7
CAWSHTLDRSSYEQYF
>TRBV7-9|TRBJ2-2
CASSLTGVGTGELFF
>TRBV5-6|TRBJ2-1
CASSSTSGSYNEQFF
>TRBV19|TRBJ1-5
CASSINPGEGQPQHF
>TRBV7-7|TRBJ2-3
CASSPAGITDTQYF
>TRBV19|TRBJ1-5
CASSIPLYLDRGRNQPQHF
>TRBV27|TRBJ2-4
CASSFDLRGIQYF
>TRBV7-2|TRBJ2-3
CASSFRSPDTQYF
>TRBV27|TRBJ2-1
CASSLWSGSSYNEQFF
>TRBV5-1|TRBJ1-2
CASSLAQNDGYTF
>TRBV4-3|TRBJ2-1
CASSQALADYNEQFF
>TRBV4-2|TRBJ1-2
CASSQVGTGGGYGYTF
>TRBV11-2|TRBJ2-5
CASSPRETQYF
>TRBV28|TRBJ1-1
CASSWSTEAFF
>TRBV19|TRBJ1-1
CASSHGYEAFF
>TRBV7-2|TRBJ1-1
CASSLQDRGTEAFF
>TRBV3-1/TRBV3-2|TRBJ1-2
CASSQADSYYGYTF
>TRBV30|TRBJ2-7
CAWSPDRGYEQYF
>TRBV11-2|TRBJ1-4
CASSRGLNEKLFF
>TRBV20-1|TRBJ2-7
CSASDQGPKPYEQYF
>TRBV10-2|TRBJ2-1
CAIGQGANNEQFF